The 12 T cell receptor beta chains in this list originate from one sample, sequenced in a study of blood T cell repertoires in COVID-19. Profiled with immunoSEQ multiplex PCR; TCRdb holds only in-frame clones, not every one. The table lists approximately 200,000 clones, under 85% of them singletons, with roughly 17% in the top ten. Sequencing used peripheral blood. These receptor sequences come from a man between 60 and 75 years old with active or convalescent COVID-19.

The chain is built from TRBV4-2 and TRBJ2-2; the match to TRBD2 covers 13 bases. CDR1 is LGHNA and CDR2 is YNFKEQ in the germline V gene. J was trimmed by 4 bases and V by 4 bases; bases with no gene match: 12. There are 19 residues in the CDR3. CDR3 DNA: TGTGCCAGCAGCCCCAGACGACGACTAGCGGGAGGTACCACCGGGGAGCTGTTTTTT. This translates into CASSPRRRLAGGTTGELFF.

The J gene is TRBJ2-3, the V gene TRBV7-2; 8 bases align to TRBD2. Germline V gene data show CDR1 as SGHTA and CDR2 as FQGNSA. This CDR3 has 14 residues. Unmatched junction bases numbered 4, after V lost 3 bases and J lost 5 bases. CDR3 in amino acids: CASSFTSGGDTQYF. CDR3 nucleotide sequence: TGTGCCAGCAGCTTTACTAGCGGAGGAGATACGCAGTATTTT.

The V and J genes are TRBV18 and TRBJ1-1, with D tentatively TRBD1 (6 bases). CDR3 length: 12 amino acids. From germline, CDR1 is KGHSH and CDR2 LQKENI. The V end was cut by 4 bases, the J end by 5 bases, with 8 bases between. CDR3 bases: TGTGCCAGCTCACAGGGGGTAACTGAAGCTTTCTTT. Amino acids: CASSQGVTEAFF. The full variable domain, its missing parts supplied by reference TRBV18 and TRBJ1-1, is NAGVMQNPRHLVRRRGQEARLRCSPMKGHSHVYWYRQLPEEGLKFMVYLQKENIIDESGMPKERFSAEFPKEGPSILRIQQVVRGDSAAYFCASSQGVTEAFFGQGTRLTVV.

This chain links TRBV14 with TRBJ2-1, with D perhaps TRBD2 (6 bases). The CDR3 extends over 14 amino acids. The germline CDR1 and CDR2 sequences are SGHDN and FVKESK. The V gene lost 1 base and the J gene lost 7 bases, with 11 bases spanning the gap. The CDR3 region is CASSQGGAGNEQFF. As DNA, the CDR3 is TGTGCCAGCAGCCAAGGAGGGGCGGGGAATGAGCAGTTCTTC.

The J gene is TRBJ2-3, the V gene TRBV5-1; TRBD2 matches at 7 bases. Germline CDR1 and CDR2: SGHRS and YFSETQ. V trimming: 0 bases; J trimming: 3 bases; junction bases outside the gene matches: 4. This CDR3 has 15 residues. The CDR3 DNA reads as TGCGCCAGCAGCTTGGATGGGGGGGAGACAGATACGCAGTATTTT. Translating it yields CASSLDGGETDTQYF.

The chain couples TRBV12-3 or TRBV12-4 to TRBJ1-2; D gene uncertain. The CDR3 has 13 residues. V lost 10 bases, J lost 2 bases, and 14 bases lay in between. As DNA, the CDR3 is TGTGCCAATTCCGAGCACCCAAACTATGGCTACACCTTC. Translation: CANSEHPNYGYTF.

This clone was detected a few times. This chain joins TRBV27 and TRBJ1-5; D is ambiguous. The germline V gene has CDR1 MNHEY and CDR2 SMNVEV (reference sequence). This CDR3 contains 14 residues. Trimming took 5 bases from V and 3 from J, leaving 11 bases between them. This CDR3 reads CASSPPGDNQPQHF. The DNA for the CDR3 is TGTGCCAGCAGTCCTCCGGGAGACAATCAGCCCCAGCATTTT.

This sequence joins TRBV11-2 and TRBJ1-4, with D perhaps TRBD1 (6 bases). CDR1 and CDR2 (germline): SGHAT, FQNNGV. Trimming removed 1 base from V and 2 bases from J, with 17 bases in between. The length of the CDR3 is 18 residues. Here the CDR3 DNA reads TGTGCCAGCAGCTTAGGGACAGCCTCTTGGGCCACTAATGAAAAACTGTTTTTT. Translation: CASSLGTASWATNEKLFF.

The chain joins TRBV5-5 to TRBJ2-7; a weak D match, TRBD2 (5 bases). The CDR3 has 12 residues. The germline gives CDR1 SGHKS, CDR2 YYEKEE (reference sequence). Trimming removed 6 bases from V and 3 bases from J, with 10 bases in between. The CDR3 region is CASTSGSYEQYF. The CDR3 DNA reads as TGTGCCAGCACCTCGGGGAGCTACGAGCAGTACTTC.

There are a few counts of this clone. The chain combines TRBV28 with TRBJ2-3; 16 bases line up with TRBD2. CDR3 length: 17 amino acids. Germline V CDR1 and CDR2: MDHEN, SYDVKM. The trim removed 6 bases at V and 4 bases at J, leaving 7 bases unmatched. The CDR3 bases are TGTGCCAGCAGCCCACCGGGACTAGCGGGAGGGCCAGATACGCAGTATTTT. This codes for CASSPPGLAGGPDTQYF.

V is TRBV6-1 and J is TRBJ2-7; D not resolved. V lost 6 bases to trimming and J lost 5 bases, with 11 bases between them. Germline V CDR1 and CDR2: MNHNS, SASEGT. This CDR3 comprises 12 residues. CDR3 sequence (DNA): TGTGCCAGCAGCCGACTCCCCCACGAGCAGTACTTC. Protein product: CASSRLPHEQYF.

In DNA form, the CDR3 reads TGTGCCAGCAGCTTCTTAACCGGGGAGAACACTGAAGCTTTCTTT. It specifies CASSFLTGENTEAFF. The chain is built from TRBV5-8 and TRBJ1-1; no reliable D call. Between the trimmed V and J ends, which lost 2 bases and 1 base, there was a span of 12 bases. The CDR3 is made up of 15 amino acids. In germline, CDR1 is SGHTS, CDR2 YDEGEE.